These 21 T cell receptor beta chains were sequenced from one sample in a study of CD8 T cells in ankylosing spondylitis. TCRdb redid the calling of the 5' RACE reads with MiXCR, one entry per CDR3 protein. The profile covers hundreds of thousands of distinct CDR3 sequences, with approximately 20% appearing a single time and around 12% taken by the ten largest. Sequences were obtained from blood, either unsorted or a sorted T cell fraction (not recorded which). The source is a male donor with ankylosing spondylitis or in good health (not recorded which).

V is TRBV5-4 and J is TRBJ2-2, with D possibly being TRBD2 (5 bases). V was shortened by 7 bases and J by 6 bases, with 13 bases between the two germline ends. The CDR3 is made up of 13 amino acids. Germline lookup yields CDR1 SGHNT and CDR2 YYREEE (reference sequence). This CDR3 is CASHSGGSGELFF. As DNA, the CDR3 is TGTGCCAGCCACTCAGGCGGGTCCGGGGAGCTGTTTTTT.

J is TRBJ2-1 and V is TRBV24-1; D call uncertain. Trimming stripped 5 bases from V and 3 bases from J, with 13 bases between. The CDR3 sequence is 15 residues long. Germline CDR1 is KGHDR and CDR2 is SFDVKD. As DNA, the CDR3 is TGTGCCACCAGTGCCCTATGGGGAAACTACAATGAGCAGTTCTTC. Its translation is CATSALWGNYNEQFF.

The chain carries TRBV7-3 and TRBJ2-3, with 10 bases that match TRBD2. Germline V gene lookup returns CDR1 SGHTA and CDR2 FQGTGA. This CDR3 is built from 21 residues. Trimming removed 3 bases from V and 3 bases from J; junction bases left unmatched: 21. The CDR3 DNA sequence: TGTGCCAGCAGCTTTACGGGGGGGCTAGCGGGGGCGGCGCGAGGGACAGATACGCAGTATTTT. This encodes CASSFTGGLAGAARGTDTQYF.

In this sample, this clonotype turned up a few times. The chain carries TRBV27 and TRBJ1-1; 9 nucleotides match TRBD1. V was pared by 2 bases and J by 10 bases, with 5 bases of the junction left unmatched. CDR1 is MNHEY and CDR2 is SMNVEV in the germline V gene (reference sequence). This CDR3 comprises 13 residues. CDR3 sequence reads: CASSLRDRVRAFF. In DNA, the CDR3 is TGTGCCAGCAGTTTACGGGACAGGGTAAGAGCTTTCTTT.

This sequence joins TRBV2 and TRBJ2-2; 10 nucleotides align to TRBD2. Trimming cost V 4 bases and J 0 bases; bases outside gene matches: 5. The CDR3 is 17 residues long. Germline values: CDR1 SNHLY, CDR2 FYNNEI. This chain's CDR3 is CASSVELAGSNTGELFF. CDR3 coding DNA: TGTGCCAGCAGTGTTGAACTAGCGGGGTCGAACACCGGGGAGCTGTTTTTT. The entire variable domain, with the rest obtained from reference TRBV2 and TRBJ2-2, is as follows: EPEVTQTPSHQVTQMGQEVILRCVPISNHLYFYWYRQILGQKVEFLVSFYNNEISEKSEIFDDQFSVERPDGSNFTLKIRSTKLEDSAMYFCASSVELAGSNTGELFFGEGSRLTVL.

V is TRBV3-1 and J is TRBJ2-1; possible D gene TRBD1, 5 bases. From germline, CDR1 is LGHDT and CDR2 YNNKEL (reference sequence). The CDR3 extends over 12 amino acids. The V end was cut by 2 bases, the J end by 8 bases, with 7 bases between. CDR3 nucleotides: TGTGCCAGCAGCCAATCCAGGGATGAGCAGTTCTTC. This gives the protein CASSQSRDEQFF.

In this sample, this clonotype turned up a few times. This rearrangement joins TRBV29-1 to TRBJ2-3, with 7 bases lining up with TRBD1. With V trimmed by 3 bases and J by 2 bases, 8 bases remained unmatched. Germline V gene lookup returns CDR1 SQVTM and CDR2 ANQGSEA. The CDR3 length is 15 residues. The chain's CDR3 is CSVDFSDRYTDTQYF. CDR3 coding DNA: TGCAGCGTTGACTTTTCGGACAGGTACACAGATACGCAGTATTTT.

This clonotype appeared a few times. This rearrangement joins TRBV12-3 or TRBV12-4 to TRBJ1-2; no clear D. The CDR3 loop spans 13 amino acids. V was clipped by 5 bases and J by 4 bases, with 11 bases between them. This CDR3 reads CASSLPGLYGYTF. The CDR3 DNA sequence: TGTGCCAGCAGTCTCCCTGGGCTCTATGGCTACACCTTC.

Comments on this clonotype: One end of the junction fails to match germline, which may point to a read error. The rearrangement links TRBV20-1 to TRBJ2-3; no definite D call. CDR1 DFQATT and CDR2 SNEGSKA come from the germline V gene (reference sequence). The CDR3 has 12 residues. CDR3 region: CSAREPLGDRLF. In nucleotides, the CDR3 is TGCAGCGCCAGAGAGCCGCTTGGTGATCGACTGTTT.

In its sample, this clonotype was seen many times. The CDR3 DNA reads as TGTGCCAGCAGTGGCGGAGACACGCAGTATTTT. Amino acids: CASSGGDTQYF. The V gene is TRBV2, the J gene TRBJ2-3; D remains unclear. Per germline, CDR1 SNHLY and CDR2 FYNNEI. Trimming removed 4 bases from V and 9 bases from J, with 8 bases in between. The CDR3 is made up of 11 amino acids.

The CDR3 protein is CASSGSLGLGAGEIDTQYF. The CDR3 nucleotides read TGTGCCAGCAGTGGCTCATTAGGATTAGGGGCGGGGGAGATAGATACGCAGTATTTT. V is TRBV25-1 and J is TRBJ2-3; 7 bases map to TRBD2. V was pared by 4 bases and J by 5 bases, with 21 bases of the junction left unmatched. Germline V gene data show CDR1 as MGHDK and CDR2 as SYGVNS. The CDR3 length is 19 residues. Looking up the rest from reference TRBV25-1 and TRBJ2-3 gives the full variable domain: EADIYQTPRYLVIGTGKKITLECSQTMGHDKMYWYQQDPGMELHLIHYSYGVNSTEKGDLSSESTVSRIRTEHFPLTLESARPSHTSQYLCASSGSLGLGAGEIDTQYFGPGTRLTVL.

J is TRBJ2-7 and V is TRBV6-1; D gene ambiguous. Trimming cost V 7 bases and J 4 bases, with 11 bases left between them. This CDR3 has 12 residues. In germline, CDR1 is MNHNS, CDR2 SASEGT. The CDR3 nucleotides read TGTGCCAGCAAAGGGCTCGATTACGAGCAGTACTTC. Protein: CASKGLDYEQYF.

The chain joins TRBV2 to TRBJ2-6, with a tentative D call TRBD1 (5 bases). V lost 4 bases to trimming and J lost 1 base, with 8 bases between them. Looked up from germline, CDR1 is SNHLY and CDR2 is FYNNEI. The CDR3 has 15 amino acids. The CDR3 nucleotides read TGTGCCAGCAGTGGACAGAGATCTGGGGCCAACGTCCTGACTTTC. Amino acid sequence: CASSGQRSGANVLTF.

This clonotype was observed a few times. The rearrangement joins TRBV6-1 to TRBJ2-5, with a possible D match to TRBD2 (5 bases). The germline CDR1 and CDR2 sequences are MNHNS and SASEGT. V dropped 6 bases and J dropped 4 bases, with 12 bases sitting between them. The length of the CDR3 is 13 residues. CDR3 DNA sequence: TGTGCCAGCAGCTCGATCCGGGGAGAGACCCAGTACTTC. As protein: CASSSIRGETQYF.

This clonotype has only a few counts. V usage is TRBV20-1 and J usage is TRBJ1-5; D remains unclear. From germline, CDR1 is DFQATT and CDR2 SNEGSKA (reference sequence). Trimming pared 1 base from V and 4 bases from J, leaving 11 bases between. This CDR3 contains 14 residues. CDR3 amino acids: CSARGAAENQPQHF. The CDR3, as DNA: TGCAGTGCTAGAGGGGCGGCAGAAAATCAGCCCCAGCATTTT.

The genes are TRBV5-5 and TRBJ2-2; the match to TRBD1 covers 7 bases. This CDR3 region has 13 residues. Germline CDR1 reads SGHKS; CDR2 reads YYEKEE (reference sequence). V lost 6 bases and J lost 5; bases outside the gene matches: 4. The CDR3 protein is CASTGQTTGELFF. As DNA, the CDR3 is TGTGCCAGCACGGGACAGACTACCGGGGAGCTGTTTTTT. The full variable domain, with the rest looked up from reference TRBV5-5 and TRBJ2-2, is DAGVTQSPTHLIKTRGQQVTLRCSPISGHKSVSWYQQVLGQGPQFIFQYYEKEERGRGNFPDRFSARQFPNYSSELNVNALLLGDSALYLCASTGQTTGELFFGEGSRLTVL.

The CDR3 region has the DNA TGTGCCAGCAGTGAGATGGGGGGCGACTCCTACGAGCAGTACTTC. Protein sequence: CASSEMGGDSYEQYF. This chain joins TRBV2 and TRBJ2-7; perhaps D is TRBD1 or TRBD2 (6 bases each). V lost 3 bases and J lost 0, with 12 bases in between. The CDR3 length is 15 residues. The germline CDR1 and CDR2 sequences are SNHLY and FYNNEI. Full variable domain (outside the CDR3, taken from reference TRBV2 and TRBJ2-7): EPEVTQTPSHQVTQMGQEVILRCVPISNHLYFYWYRQILGQKVEFLVSFYNNEISEKSEIFDDQFSVERPDGSNFTLKIRSTKLEDSAMYFCASSEMGGDSYEQYFGPGTRLTVT.

This clonotype was detected a few times. This sequence joins TRBV6-1 and TRBJ1-1; the D gene is possibly TRBD1 (5 bases). The V and J ends lost 7 bases and 0 bases respectively, with 12 bases between them. The CDR3 contains 14 residues. Germline V gives CDR1 MNHNS, CDR2 SASEGT. CDR3 sequence (DNA): TGTGCCAGCACCACCTGGGGGTTGAACACTGAAGCTTTCTTT. Residues: CASTTWGLNTEAFF.

This clonotype has more than one count but fewer than ten. The chain joins TRBV6-5 to TRBJ2-1; TRBD2 aligns across 7 bases. This CDR3 is built from 16 residues. J was trimmed by 5 bases and V by 2 bases; bases with no gene match: 9. CDR1 and CDR2 from the germline V gene are MNHEY and SVGAGI. Written as DNA, the CDR3 is TGTGCCAGCAGTTACGGGGACGGGGGACTAAACAATGAGCAGTTCTTC. Encoded protein: CASSYGDGGLNNEQFF.

The V gene is TRBV5-5, the J gene TRBJ2-1, with TRBD1 matching 8 bases. CDR1 and CDR2 (germline): SGHKS, YYEKEE (reference sequence). This CDR3 contains 15 residues. Trimming cost V 0 bases and J 8 bases; bases outside gene matches: 7. The CDR3: CASSLEARGHDEQFF. For the CDR3, the DNA is TGTGCCAGCAGCTTGGAGGCCAGGGGGCATGATGAGCAGTTCTTC.

This clonotype was observed a few times. The CDR3 reads CASSFLFLPSGEANTGELFF. The CDR3 nucleotides read TGTGCCAGCAGCTTTTTGTTCCTCCCGTCGGGTGAGGCGAACACCGGGGAGCTGTTTTTT. This chain joins TRBV5-4 and TRBJ2-2; no reliable D call. This CDR3 spans 20 amino acids. Germline loops: CDR1 SGHNT, CDR2 YYREEE (reference sequence). With 2 bases removed from V and 0 bases from J, the gap between germline ends came to 23 bases.